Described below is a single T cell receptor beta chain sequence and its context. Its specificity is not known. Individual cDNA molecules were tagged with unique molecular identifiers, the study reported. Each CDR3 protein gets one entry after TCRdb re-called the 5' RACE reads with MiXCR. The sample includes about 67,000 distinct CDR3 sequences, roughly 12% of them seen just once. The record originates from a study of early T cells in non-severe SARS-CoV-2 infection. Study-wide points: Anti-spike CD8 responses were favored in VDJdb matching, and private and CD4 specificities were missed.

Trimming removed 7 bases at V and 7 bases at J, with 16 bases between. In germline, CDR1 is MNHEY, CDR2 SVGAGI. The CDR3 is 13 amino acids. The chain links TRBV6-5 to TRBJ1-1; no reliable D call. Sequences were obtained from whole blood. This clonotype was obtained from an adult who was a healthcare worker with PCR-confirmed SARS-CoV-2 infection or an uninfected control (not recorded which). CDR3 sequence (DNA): TGTGCCAGCACTCCCCCCCTAGGGATTGAAGCTTTCTTT. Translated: CASTPPLGIEAFF.